This TCR beta chain was recovered during a study of CD4 and CD8 cells across lung adenocarcinoma regions. By its share, this clonotype is medium-sized. Trimming took off 0 bases at V and 2 bases at J, with 20 bases between the two ends. Per germline, CDR1 SGHVS and CDR2 FNYEAQ. This CDR3 comprises 19 residues. TCRdb itself ran the PCR reads through MiXCR, one entry per CDR3 protein. This table holds 3,600 or so distinct CDR3 sequences, approximately 60% found once. Donors had localized lung adenocarcinoma, a non-small cell lung cancer. What was sequenced was CD8+ T cells from the margin of a lung tumor. This TCR was recovered from a female donor with lung adenocarcinoma. The CD4 and CD8 labels of this study may be unreliable. V usage is TRBV7-6 and J usage is TRBJ2-1; tentative D call: TRBD1 (5 bases). As DNA, the CDR3 is TGTGCCAGCAGCTTAGCGAAATGGGGTAGGGCAGGGCCCTACAATGAGCAGTTCTTC. It specifies CASSLAKWGRAGPYNEQFF.